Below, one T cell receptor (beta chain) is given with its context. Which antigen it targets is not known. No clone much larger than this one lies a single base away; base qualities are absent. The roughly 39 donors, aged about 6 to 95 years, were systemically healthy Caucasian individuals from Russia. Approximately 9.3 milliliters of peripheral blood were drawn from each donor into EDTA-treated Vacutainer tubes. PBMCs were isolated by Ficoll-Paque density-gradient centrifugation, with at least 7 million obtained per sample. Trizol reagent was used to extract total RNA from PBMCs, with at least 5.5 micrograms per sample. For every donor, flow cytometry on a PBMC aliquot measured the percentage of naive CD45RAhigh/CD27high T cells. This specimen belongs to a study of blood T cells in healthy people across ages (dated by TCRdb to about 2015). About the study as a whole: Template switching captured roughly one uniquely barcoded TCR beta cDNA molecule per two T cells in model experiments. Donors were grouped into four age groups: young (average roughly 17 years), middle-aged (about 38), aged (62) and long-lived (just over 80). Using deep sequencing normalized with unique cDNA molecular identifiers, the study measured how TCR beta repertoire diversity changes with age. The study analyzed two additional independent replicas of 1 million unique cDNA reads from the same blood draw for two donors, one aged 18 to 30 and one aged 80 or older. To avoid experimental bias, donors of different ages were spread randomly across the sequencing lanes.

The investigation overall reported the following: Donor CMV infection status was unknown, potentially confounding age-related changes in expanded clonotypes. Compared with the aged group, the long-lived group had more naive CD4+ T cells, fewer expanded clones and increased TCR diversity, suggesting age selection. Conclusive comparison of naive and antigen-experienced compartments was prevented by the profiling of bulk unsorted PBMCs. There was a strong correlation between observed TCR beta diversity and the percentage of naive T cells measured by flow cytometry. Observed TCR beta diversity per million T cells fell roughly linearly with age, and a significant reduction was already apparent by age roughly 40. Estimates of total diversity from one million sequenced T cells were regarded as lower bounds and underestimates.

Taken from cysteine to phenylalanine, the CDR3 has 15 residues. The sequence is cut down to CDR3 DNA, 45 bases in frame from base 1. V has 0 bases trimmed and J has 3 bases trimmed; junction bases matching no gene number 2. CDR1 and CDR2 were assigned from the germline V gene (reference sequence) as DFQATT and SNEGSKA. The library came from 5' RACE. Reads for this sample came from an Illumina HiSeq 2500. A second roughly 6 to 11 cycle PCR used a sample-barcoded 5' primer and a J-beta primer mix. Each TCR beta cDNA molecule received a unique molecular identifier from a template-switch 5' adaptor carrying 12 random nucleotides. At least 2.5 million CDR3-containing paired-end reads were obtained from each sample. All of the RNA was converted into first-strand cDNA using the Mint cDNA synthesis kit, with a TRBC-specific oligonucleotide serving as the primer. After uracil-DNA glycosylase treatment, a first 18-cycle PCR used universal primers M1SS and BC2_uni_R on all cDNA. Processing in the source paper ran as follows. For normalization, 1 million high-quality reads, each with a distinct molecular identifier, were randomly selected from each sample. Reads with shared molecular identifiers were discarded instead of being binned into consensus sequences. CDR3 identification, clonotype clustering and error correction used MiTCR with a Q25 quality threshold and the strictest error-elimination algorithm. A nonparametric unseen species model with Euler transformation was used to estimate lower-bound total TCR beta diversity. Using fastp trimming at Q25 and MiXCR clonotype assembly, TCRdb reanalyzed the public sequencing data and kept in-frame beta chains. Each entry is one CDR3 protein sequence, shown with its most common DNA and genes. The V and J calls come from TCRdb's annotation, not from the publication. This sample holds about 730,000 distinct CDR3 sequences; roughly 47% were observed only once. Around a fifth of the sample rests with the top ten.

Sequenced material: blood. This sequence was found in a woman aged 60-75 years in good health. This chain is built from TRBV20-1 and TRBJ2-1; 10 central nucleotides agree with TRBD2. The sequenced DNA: TGCAGTGCTAGAGATCCTAGCGGGAGCTACAATGAGCAGTTCTTC. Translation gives CSARDPSGSYNEQFF.